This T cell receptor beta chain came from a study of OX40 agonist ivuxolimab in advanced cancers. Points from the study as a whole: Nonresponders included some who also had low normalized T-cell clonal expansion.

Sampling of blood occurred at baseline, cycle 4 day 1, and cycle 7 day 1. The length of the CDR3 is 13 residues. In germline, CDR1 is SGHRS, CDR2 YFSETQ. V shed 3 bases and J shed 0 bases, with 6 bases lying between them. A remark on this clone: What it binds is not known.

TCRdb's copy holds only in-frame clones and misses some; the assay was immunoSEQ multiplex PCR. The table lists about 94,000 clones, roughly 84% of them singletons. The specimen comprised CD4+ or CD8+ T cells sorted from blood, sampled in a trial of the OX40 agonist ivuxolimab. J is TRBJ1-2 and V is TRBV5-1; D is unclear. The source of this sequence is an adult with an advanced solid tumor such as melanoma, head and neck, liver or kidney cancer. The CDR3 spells CASSSGPNYGYTF. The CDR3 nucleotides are TGCGCCAGCAGCTCCGGCCCTAACTATGGCTACACCTTC.